The clone carrying this T cell receptor (beta chain) was seen more than once but under ten times. The study used 100 million or so PBMCs per unsorted sample for genomic DNA. This CDR3 contains 15 residues. Trimming took 6 bases from V and 3 from J; bases not matched to a gene: 6. CDR1 is LNHDA, CDR2 SQIVND, per germline (reference sequence). These data come from a study of shared clonotypes between healthy human individuals. The replicate PCRs on unsorted PBMC were given about 320 ng DNA, which is 27,000 or so T cell genomes. Assay used: immunoSEQ multiplex PCR; TCRdb lists only in-frame clones, some missing. This sample has about 490,000 clones; approximately 82% occur once, and the top ten carry approximately 12%.

Sample: PBMCs. J is TRBJ2-3 and V is TRBV19; 10 positions match TRBD1. The source of this sequence is a woman aged 40 to 50 in good health. Some clones in this sample may be carry-over from other donors' samples. This chain's CDR3 is CASSLTGGRTDTQYF. CDR3 DNA: TGTGCCAGTAGCCTGACAGGGGGCCGGACAGATACGCAGTATTTT.